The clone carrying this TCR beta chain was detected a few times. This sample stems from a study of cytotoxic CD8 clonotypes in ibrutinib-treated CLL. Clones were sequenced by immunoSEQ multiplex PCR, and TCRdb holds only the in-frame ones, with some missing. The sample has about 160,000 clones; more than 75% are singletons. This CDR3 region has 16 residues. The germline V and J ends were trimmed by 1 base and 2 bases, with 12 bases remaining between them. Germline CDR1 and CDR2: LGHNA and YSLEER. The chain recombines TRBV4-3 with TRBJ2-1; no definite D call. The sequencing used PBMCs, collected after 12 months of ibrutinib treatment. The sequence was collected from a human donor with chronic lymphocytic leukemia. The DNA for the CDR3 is TGCGCCAGCAGCCAAGTAGACATAATCGCCTACAATGAGCAGTTCTTC. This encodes CASSQVDIIAYNEQFF.